Listed here are 13 T cell receptor beta chains from one sample, sequenced in a study of immune heterogeneity within non-small cell lung tumors. The authors amplified TCR beta CDR3 by multiplex PCR with 32 V and 13 J primers. TCRdb re-called the multiplex PCR reads through MiXCR, storing one row per CDR3 protein. Here the sample spans 6,000 to 6,500 distinct CDR3 sequences, less than 25% being singletons. The starting template was genomic DNA from bulk tumor, roughly 610 ng per sample. During surgery, several far-apart biopsies were obtained from every primary tumor. Enrolled patients presented with newly diagnosed, previously untreated non-small cell lung cancer and underwent curative surgery. Material for sequencing was lung tumor tissue. These receptors all come from a man between 65 and 80 years old with non-small cell lung cancer.

This clonotype is categorized as medium-sized. V is TRBV20-1 and J is TRBJ2-2; a weak D match, TRBD2 (5 bases). CDR1 DFQATT and CDR2 SNEGSKA come from the germline V gene (reference sequence). The CDR3 runs 13 residues. Trimming pared 5 bases from V and 0 bases from J, leaving 7 bases between. For the CDR3, the DNA is TGCAGTGCTCGGGAAGCGAACACCGGGGAGCTGTTTTTT. As protein: CSAREANTGELFF.

V usage is TRBV4-2 and J usage is TRBJ2-1; D ambiguous. The V end was cut by 0 bases, the J end by 7 bases, with 10 bases between. CDR3 length: 14 amino acids. Per germline, CDR1 LGHNA and CDR2 YNFKEQ. CDR3 loop: CASSQDLLGNEQFF. The CDR3, as DNA: TGTGCCAGCAGCCAAGATCTTCTGGGTAATGAGCAGTTCTTC.

Details on this clonotype: This may be a read error, as it is one base from a much larger clone. The gene calls are TRBV6-2 or TRBV6-3 and TRBJ1-5; D remains unclear. CDR1 MNHEY and CDR2 SVGEGT come from the germline V gene. The CDR3 consists of 13 residues. V was shortened by 9 bases and J by 5 bases, with 14 bases between the two germline ends. This CDR3 reads CASSTVPYQPQHF. In nucleotides, the CDR3 is TGTGCCAGTTCTACAGTTCCCTATCAGCCCCAGCATTTT.

This clonotype is medium-sized within its sample. The chain combines TRBV28 with TRBJ1-2; D is perhaps TRBD1 (6 bases). CDR1 is MDHEN, CDR2 SYDVKM, per germline. CDR3 size: 14 residues. The V end lost 2 bases, the J end lost 3 bases, and 10 bases lay between the germline ends. CDR3 in amino acids: CASSLGRGYYGYTF. CDR3 DNA: TGTGCCAGCAGTTTAGGCAGGGGTTACTATGGCTACACCTTC.

This clonotype is classed as medium-sized. V and J are TRBV28 and TRBJ1-2; TRBD1 might be the D (6 bases). V lost 4 bases and J 1 base, leaving 13 bases between the germline ends. The CDR3 is made up of 15 amino acids. Germline values: CDR1 MDHEN, CDR2 SYDVKM. The CDR3 DNA reads TGTGCCAGCAGTTCCGGGACATACTTTAACTATGGCTACACCTTC. Translated, it gives CASSSGTYFNYGYTF.

The chain links TRBV10-2 to TRBJ1-5; D uncertain. The germline CDR1 and CDR2 sequences are WSHSY and SAAADI. The CDR3 length is 13 residues. Trimming shortened V by 4 bases and J by 2 bases, and 6 bases separated the two germline ends. CDR3 in DNA: TGCGCCAGCAGTGTAAAGGGCAATCAGCCCCAGCATTTT. Protein product: CASSVKGNQPQHF.

This clonotype is judged medium-sized (0.01 to 0.1%). This chain connects TRBV7-3 to TRBJ2-1, with 8 bases identical to TRBD1. Trimming took 2 bases from V and 2 from J; bases not matched to a gene: 2. CDR1 and CDR2 from the germline V gene are SGHTA and FQGTGA. This CDR3 is built from 15 residues. The CDR3 region has the DNA TGTGCCAGCAGCTTAGGGACAGGACCCTACAATGAGCAGTTCTTC. Amino acids: CASSLGTGPYNEQFF.

This clonotype rates as medium-sized. J is TRBJ2-4 and V is TRBV27; 9 nucleotides agree with TRBD1. Trimming at V came to 6 bases and at J to 7 bases, leaving 4 bases not matched to a gene. CDR1 and CDR2 (germline): MNHEY, SMNVEV (reference sequence). The CDR3 runs 13 residues. CDR3 coding DNA: TGTGCCAGCAGGACAGGGGGGGTGAACATTCAGTACTTC. Protein product: CASRTGGVNIQYF.

A few counts support this clonotype. The DNA of the CDR3 is TGTGCCAGCAGCTTATTCTCAGCGGGAGAGGATGAGCAGTTCTTC. This gives the protein CASSLFSAGEDEQFF. The V and J genes are TRBV11-3 and TRBJ2-1; 8 bases align to TRBD2. Unmatched junction bases numbered 8, after V lost 2 bases and J lost 8 bases. The CDR3 runs to 15 residues. The germline gives CDR1 SGHNT, CDR2 YENEEA. The whole variable domain, remainder taken from reference TRBV11-3 and TRBJ2-1, is EAGVVQSPRYKIIEKKQPVAFWCNPISGHNTLYWYLQNLGQGPELLIRYENEEAVDDSQLPKDRFSAERLKGVDSTLKIQPAELGDSAVYLCASSLFSAGEDEQFFGPGTRLTVL.

The table lists this clonotype with a few counts. The DNA of the CDR3 is TGTGCCAGCAGGGAACGACCCGGGACTTACGAGCAGTACTTC. Protein sequence: CASRERPGTYEQYF. This chain links TRBV27 with TRBJ2-7; perhaps TRBD2 as D (6 bases). Germline CDR1 and CDR2: MNHEY and SMNVEV (reference sequence). CDR3 length: 14 residues. The V gene lost 6 bases and the J gene lost 4 bases, with 16 bases spanning the gap.

The chain recombines TRBV12-3 or TRBV12-4 with TRBJ2-2; 10 bases line up with TRBD1. The CDR3 runs to 15 residues. Trimming cost V 7 bases and J 7 bases; bases outside gene matches: 9. The DNA for the CDR3 is TGTGCCAGCACCGCCGGGACAGGGGACGTCGGGGAGCTGTTTTTT. It is translated as CASTAGTGDVGELFF.

The gene calls are TRBV5-4 and TRBJ1-6; the match to TRBD1 covers 7 bases. The CDR3 runs 16 residues. V trimming: 4 bases; J trimming: 2 bases; junction bases outside the gene matches: 6. Germline lookup yields CDR1 SGHNT and CDR2 YYREEE (reference sequence). CDR3 sequence (DNA): TGTGCCAGCAGCATGTCCGGGACAGCCTATAATTCACCCCTCCACTTT. Encoded protein: CASSMSGTAYNSPLHF.

This clonotype rates as medium-sized. The rearrangement joins TRBV18 to TRBJ1-1, with D perhaps matching TRBD1 (5 bases). Per germline, CDR1 KGHSH and CDR2 LQKENI. Deletions cut 3 bases from V and 3 bases from J, with 11 bases between. The CDR3 is 14 residues long. In nucleotides, the CDR3 is TGTGCCAGCTCACCGGCCCGGGGGGACACTGAAGCTTTCTTT. The encoded protein is CASSPARGDTEAFF.